The present T cell receptor (beta chain) was sequenced within a study of cytomegalovirus exposure and HLA in healthy donors. Broader study findings: A later analysis reportedly found fewer N-insertions in an Asian-associated ancestry cluster than the roughly 670-donor mean. The investigators catalogued 150 to 200 TCR beta chains as cytomegalovirus-associated. Productive rates of about 87% or about 30% were seen for most TCR beta V segments in an earlier analysis. Association of approximately 16,000 TCR beta sequences with HLA alleles was found at 0.05 false discovery rate in a later analysis.

The PCR ran on 60 Vbeta and 13 Jbeta primers. Repertoires were generated with immunoSEQ multiplex PCR, while TCRdb's copy carries only in-frame clones and drops some. The data show almost 200,000 clones, 79% seen once. Points on this clone: Its cognate antigen is unknown.

Germline V gene data show CDR1 as SGHRS and CDR2 as YFSETQ. The CDR3 consists of 14 residues. V gave up 1 base and J gave up 7 bases; unmatched junction bases: 2. The V gene is TRBV5-1, the J gene TRBJ1-6; 7 bases line up with TRBD1. Sequencing was done on a sample of PBMCs. The TCR was taken from a woman in her thirties in good health and CMV-seropositive. The CDR3 is CASSLWDRNSPLHF. The DNA of the CDR3 is TGCGCCAGCAGCTTGTGGGACAGAAATTCACCCCTCCACTTT.